The subject of this entry is one TCR beta chain. The antigen is undetermined. This sample was included in a study of shared clonotypes between healthy human individuals. General study points: There were few donors, and this limited the genetic and exposure-history diversity represented. Relative to clonotypes present in all four donors, those not shared had lower generation probabilities.

Per the study methods: Filtering differed for immunoSEQ, which gave only junction sequences without quality scores. Repertoires were generated with immunoSEQ multiplex PCR, while TCRdb's copy carries only in-frame clones and drops some. For V, J and clone size, that table is used; D and trimming come from the DNA. Among around 330,000 clones listed, less than 85% were seen once. This CDR3 comprises 14 residues. J was trimmed by 0 bases and V by 7 bases; bases with no gene match: 3. CDR1 is SGHRS, CDR2 YFSETQ, per germline. The receptor was derived from a man aged 30-40 years in good health. Sequenced input: memory CD4+ T cells sorted from blood. Subset of the sample: CD45RA-negative fraction. The J gene is TRBJ2-3, the V gene TRBV5-1, with 9 bases identical to TRBD1. The CDR3 here is CASRDRASTDTQYF. CDR3 DNA: TGCGCCAGCCGGGACAGGGCTAGCACAGATACGCAGTATTTT.